Listed here are 21 T cell receptor beta chains from one sample, sequenced in a study of shared clonotypes between healthy human individuals. Using immunoSEQ multiplex PCR, the repertoire was profiled, and TCRdb retains in-frame clones only, with some absent. The sample carries some 1,600,000 clones, 95% to 99% recorded once. Input material: naive CD4+ T cells sorted from blood. Subset defined: CD45RA+ positively selected. The receptors derive from a man aged 25 to 45 in good health.

A single count supports this clone. This sample also contains other DNA sequences that code for the same CDR3. The J gene is TRBJ1-1, the V gene TRBV5-1, with D unclear. CDR3 length: 14 residues. CDR1 is SGHRS and CDR2 is YFSETQ in the germline V gene. Trimming pared 0 bases from V and 1 base from J, leaving 7 bases between. The CDR3 is CASSLGPGNTEAFF. CDR3 sequence (DNA): TGCGCCAGCAGCTTGGGACCGGGGAACACTGAAGCTTTCTTT.

This rearrangement joins TRBV19 to TRBJ2-3, with D tentatively TRBD1 (6 bases). CDR1 and CDR2 (germline): LNHDA, SQIVND (reference sequence). CDR3 length: 16 residues. V dropped 3 bases and J dropped 3 bases, with 16 bases sitting between them. The CDR3 sequence is CASSIGRGFVTDTQYF. For the CDR3, the DNA is TGTGCCAGTAGTATTGGCAGGGGATTCGTGACAGATACGCAGTATTTT.

This clone was counted once. The chain combines TRBV19 with TRBJ1-4; 9 bases match TRBD1. CDR3 length equals 14 residues. CDR1 LNHDA and CDR2 SQIVND come from the germline V gene (reference sequence). With V trimmed by 8 bases and J by 8 bases, 9 bases remained unmatched. CDR3 DNA sequence: TGTGCCAGTGGGGACAGGGCCCAGGAGGAAAAACTGTTTTTT. Protein sequence: CASGDRAQEEKLFF.

The sample holds one count of this clone. The V call is TRBV19, the J call TRBJ2-2; TRBD2 matches 7 bases. The ends lost 5 bases at V and 0 bases at J; junction bases unmatched: 9. CDR3 length: 17 residues. From germline, CDR1 is LNHDA and CDR2 SQIVND (reference sequence). CDR3 coding DNA: TGTGCCAGTAGTCTACGGACTAGAGGGGCGAACACCGGGGAGCTGTTTTTT. Encoded protein: CASSLRTRGANTGELFF.

The V gene is TRBV28, the J gene TRBJ1-2, with TRBD1 identical over 8 bases. Trimming cost V 3 bases and J 6 bases; bases outside gene matches: 6. Per germline, CDR1 MDHEN and CDR2 SYDVKM. The CDR3 consists of 14 residues. The CDR3 DNA follows: TGTGCCAGCAGTTTTCTCGACAGGGGAAATGGCTACACCTTC. Its protein product is CASSFLDRGNGYTF.

The rearrangement joins TRBV9 to TRBJ2-1; the match to TRBD2 covers 8 bases. The CDR3 consists of 15 residues. Looked up from germline, CDR1 is SGDLS and CDR2 is YYNGEE. Trimming removed 10 bases from V and 8 bases from J; junction bases left unmatched: 17. The CDR3, as DNA: TGTGCCCGGGGGGCGGGAGGAGGGGCTGGCGATGAGCAGTTCTTC. The encoded protein is CARGAGGGAGDEQFF.

This chain uses TRBV10-1 with TRBJ2-2; the match to TRBD2 covers 9 bases. The V and J ends lost 2 bases and 7 bases, in that order; junction bases with no gene match: 8. The germline V gene encodes CDR1 WNHNN and CDR2 SYGVQD (reference sequence). This CDR3 has 16 amino acids. Here the CDR3 reads CASSEGLAGWVGELFF. CDR3 bases: TGCGCCAGCAGTGAGGGGCTAGCGGGATGGGTCGGGGAGCTGTTTTTT.

The CDR3 DNA reads TGTGCCAGTAGCAGGACTGGGCCTGGGGCCAACGTCCTGACTTTC. It encodes CASSRTGPGANVLTF. This chain uses TRBV19 with TRBJ2-6; maybe TRBD2 (5 bases). Germline CDR1 is LNHDA and CDR2 is SQIVND (reference sequence). The CDR3 runs to 15 residues. Trimming cost V 6 bases and J 2 bases, with 11 bases left between them.

About this clone itself: The sample has other DNA sequences that encode this CDR3 too. CDR3 DNA: TGTGCCAGCAGTTCGACAGTGTACGAGCAGTACTTC. This sequence encodes CASSSTVYEQYF. This chain joins TRBV28 and TRBJ2-7; tentative D call: TRBD1 (5 bases). Germline V lookup: CDR1 MDHEN, CDR2 SYDVKM. This CDR3 is 12 amino acids long. Trimming shortened V by 4 bases and J by 4 bases, and 8 bases separated the two germline ends.

The chain joins TRBV27 to TRBJ1-5, with D perhaps matching TRBD1 (5 bases). Trimming removed 3 bases from V and 0 bases from J, with 21 bases in between. The germline CDR1 and CDR2 sequences are MNHEY and SMNVEV (reference sequence). The CDR3 covers 19 residues. The CDR3 DNA is TGTGCCAGCAGTTTCCGGGGTTCAGGACTAGGGGATAGCAATCAGCCCCAGCATTTT. It yields the protein CASSFRGSGLGDSNQPQHF.

This chain connects TRBV9 to TRBJ1-1; the match to TRBD1 covers 8 bases. The CDR3 length is 17 residues. V shed 3 bases, J shed 5 bases, and the junction held 15 bases outside the gene matches. Looked up from germline, CDR1 is SGDLS and CDR2 is YYNGEE. CDR3 nucleotide sequence: TGTGCCAGCAGCGCCGTCCCGGGACAGGATTGGAATACTGAAGCTTTCTTT. It yields the protein CASSAVPGQDWNTEAFF.

The chain has TRBV29-1 and TRBJ2-3; 16 nucleotides agree with TRBD2. Trimming removed 6 bases from V and 0 bases from J; junction bases left unmatched: 3. The CDR3 is 16 amino acids. Germline V CDR1 and CDR2: SQVTM, ANQGSEA. This CDR3 is CSVPGLAGGSTDTQYF. CDR3 nucleotides: TGCAGCGTCCCGGGACTAGCGGGAGGGAGCACAGATACGCAGTATTTT.

V is TRBV27 and J is TRBJ2-2, with D perhaps matching TRBD2 (5 bases). The CDR3 totals 16 residues. V lost 4 bases, J lost 0 bases, and 12 bases lay in between. Germline CDR1 MNHEY, CDR2 SMNVEV (reference sequence). The CDR3 DNA is TGTGCCAGCAGTTCCCGAGCGGCCCCGAACACCGGGGAGCTGTTTTTT. Amino acid sequence: CASSSRAAPNTGELFF.

The chain is built from TRBV25-1 and TRBJ2-3, with 8 bases identical to TRBD2. After removal of 7 bases from V and 10 bases from J, the junction contained 16 bases not matched to a gene. The germline CDR1 and CDR2 sequences are MGHDK and SYGVNS. This CDR3 has 15 amino acids. This CDR3 reads CASMGAGGTPAAQYF. CDR3 sequence (DNA): TGTGCCAGCATGGGGGCGGGAGGCACTCCGGCGGCGCAGTATTTT.

V usage is TRBV6-6 and J usage is TRBJ1-4; maybe TRBD1 (5 bases). Germline loops: CDR1 MNHNY, CDR2 SVGAGI (reference sequence). This CDR3 spans 14 amino acids. The germline V and J ends were trimmed by 6 bases and 7 bases, with 15 bases remaining between them. The CDR3 is CASRNPGLPEKLFF. The CDR3 DNA reads TGTGCCAGCAGAAACCCGGGACTACCTGAAAAACTGTTTTTT.

The chain is built from TRBV6-6 and TRBJ2-7, with a possible D match to TRBD1 (5 bases). Germline loops: CDR1 MNHNY, CDR2 SVGAGI (reference sequence). V gave up 5 bases and J gave up 3 bases, with 8 bases separating them. This CDR3 has 12 amino acids. CDR3 sequence reads: CASSTRVYEQYF. For the CDR3, the DNA is TGTGCCAGCAGTACCAGGGTCTACGAGCAGTACTTC.

The chain carries TRBV7-8 and TRBJ1-1; 7 nucleotides match TRBD1. Per the germline V gene, CDR1 is SGHVS and CDR2 is FQNEAQ. This CDR3 region has 18 residues. J was trimmed by 1 base and V by 5 bases; bases with no gene match: 16. The CDR3, as DNA: TGTGCCAGCAGCGCGGGAGAGACAGGGTTTACACCGAACACTGAAGCTTTCTTT. Its protein product is CASSAGETGFTPNTEAFF. Full variable domain (remainder filled in from reference TRBV7-8 and TRBJ1-1): GAGVSQSPRYKVAKRGQDVALRCDPISGHVSLFWYQQALGQGPEFLTYFQNEAQLDKSGLPSDRFFAERPEGSVSTLKIQRTQQEDSAVYLCASSAGETGFTPNTEAFFGQGTRLTVV.

CDR3 sequence (DNA): TGTGCCAGCAGCTTAGGTACAGATCATCAGCCCCAGCATTTT. Amino acids: CASSLGTDHQPQHF. The chain combines TRBV7-9 with TRBJ1-5; D remains unclear. Trimming shortened V by 1 base and J by 5 bases, and 9 bases separated the two germline ends. The CDR3 totals 14 residues. In germline, CDR1 is SEHNR, CDR2 FQNEAQ (reference sequence).

This chain uses TRBV11-2 with TRBJ2-1; 7 positions match TRBD1. The CDR3 extends over 12 amino acids. Germline values: CDR1 SGHAT, CDR2 FQNNGV. V lost 5 bases, J lost 9 bases, and 4 bases stayed unmatched. DNA for the CDR3: TGTGCCAGCAGCCCAGGGGGAGCTGAGCAGTTCTTC. Translating it yields CASSPGGAEQFF.

This chain joins TRBV19 and TRBJ2-1; D might be TRBD2 (5 bases). With 5 bases removed from V and 7 bases from J, the gap between germline ends came to 15 bases. The length of the CDR3 is 14 residues. The germline gives CDR1 LNHDA, CDR2 SQIVND (reference sequence). The CDR3 nucleotides read TGTGCCAGTAGTGTCCGGACTCTGGGGAATGAGCAGTTCTTC. Its translation is CASSVRTLGNEQFF.

The chain employs TRBV18 and TRBJ2-7, with D possibly being TRBD2 (5 bases). V was cut by 0 bases and J by 6 bases, with 18 bases left in between. The CDR3 extends over 16 amino acids. Per the germline V gene, CDR1 is KGHSH and CDR2 is LQKENI. CDR3 region: CASSPPISFRAGEQYF. The CDR3 DNA sequence: TGTGCCAGCTCACCACCAATCAGTTTTAGGGCGGGCGAGCAGTACTTC.